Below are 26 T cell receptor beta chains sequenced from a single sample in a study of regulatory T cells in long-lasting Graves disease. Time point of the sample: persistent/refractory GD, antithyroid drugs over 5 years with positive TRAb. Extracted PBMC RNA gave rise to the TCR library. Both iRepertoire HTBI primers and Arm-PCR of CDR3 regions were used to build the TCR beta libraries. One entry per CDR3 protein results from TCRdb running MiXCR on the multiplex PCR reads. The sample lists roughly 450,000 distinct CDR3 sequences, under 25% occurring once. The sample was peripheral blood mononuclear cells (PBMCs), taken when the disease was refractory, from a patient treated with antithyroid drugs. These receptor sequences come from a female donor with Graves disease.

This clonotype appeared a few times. CDR3 protein: CASSPTGLTSTDTQYF. Written as DNA, the CDR3 is TGTGCCAGCTCACCTACAGGCCTCACTAGCACAGATACGCAGTATTTT. The genes are TRBV18 and TRBJ2-3; a weak D match, TRBD1 (5 bases). The CDR3 consists of 16 residues. The germline gives CDR1 KGHSH, CDR2 LQKENI. V dropped 3 bases and J dropped 0 bases, with 13 bases sitting between them.

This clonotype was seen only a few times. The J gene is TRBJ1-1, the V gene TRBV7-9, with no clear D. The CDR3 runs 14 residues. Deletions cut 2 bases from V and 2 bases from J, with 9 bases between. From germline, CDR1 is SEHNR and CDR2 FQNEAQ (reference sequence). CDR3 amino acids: CASSLTQVNTEAFF. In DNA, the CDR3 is TGTGCCAGCAGCTTAACTCAGGTCAACACTGAAGCTTTCTTT.

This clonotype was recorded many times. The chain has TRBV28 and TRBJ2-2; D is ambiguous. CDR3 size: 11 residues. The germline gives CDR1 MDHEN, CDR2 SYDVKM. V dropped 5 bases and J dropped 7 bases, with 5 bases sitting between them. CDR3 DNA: TGTGCCAGCAGTCCGGGCGGGGAGCTGTTTTTT. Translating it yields CASSPGGELFF.

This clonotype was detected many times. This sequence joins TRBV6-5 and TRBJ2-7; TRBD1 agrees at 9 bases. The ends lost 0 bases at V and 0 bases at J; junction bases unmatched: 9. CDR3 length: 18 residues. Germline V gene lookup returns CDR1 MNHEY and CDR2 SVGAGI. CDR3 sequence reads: CASSYSIIQGANSYEQYF. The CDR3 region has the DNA TGTGCCAGCAGTTACTCGATCATACAGGGGGCTAACTCCTACGAGCAGTACTTC.

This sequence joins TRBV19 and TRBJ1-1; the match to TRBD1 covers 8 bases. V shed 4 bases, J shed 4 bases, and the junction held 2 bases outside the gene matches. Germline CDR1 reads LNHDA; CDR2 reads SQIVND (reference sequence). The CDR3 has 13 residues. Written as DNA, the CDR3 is TGTGCCAGTAGTACTGACAGGGGCACTGAAGCTTTCTTT. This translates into CASSTDRGTEAFF.

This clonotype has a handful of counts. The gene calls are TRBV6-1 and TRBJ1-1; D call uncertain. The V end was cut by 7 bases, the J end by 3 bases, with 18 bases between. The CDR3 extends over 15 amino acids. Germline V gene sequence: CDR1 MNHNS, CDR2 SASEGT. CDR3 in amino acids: CASTTSRGAYTEAFF. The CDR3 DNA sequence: TGTGCCAGCACAACCAGCCGGGGAGCCTACACTGAAGCTTTCTTT.

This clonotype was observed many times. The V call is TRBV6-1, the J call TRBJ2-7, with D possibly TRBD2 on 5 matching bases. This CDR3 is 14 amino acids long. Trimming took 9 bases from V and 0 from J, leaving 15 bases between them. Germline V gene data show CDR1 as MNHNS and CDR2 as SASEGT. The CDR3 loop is CASRGMMGSYEQYF. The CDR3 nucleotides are TGTGCCAGTAGAGGGATGATGGGCTCCTACGAGCAGTACTTC.

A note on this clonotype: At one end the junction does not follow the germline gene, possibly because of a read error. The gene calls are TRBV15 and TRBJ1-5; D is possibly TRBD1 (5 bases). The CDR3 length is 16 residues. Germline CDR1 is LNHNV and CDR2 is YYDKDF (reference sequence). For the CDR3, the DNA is TGTGCCACCAGCAGCCCCGGTGGGGGAAGCAATCAGCCCCCGCATTTT. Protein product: CATSSPGGGSNQPPHF.

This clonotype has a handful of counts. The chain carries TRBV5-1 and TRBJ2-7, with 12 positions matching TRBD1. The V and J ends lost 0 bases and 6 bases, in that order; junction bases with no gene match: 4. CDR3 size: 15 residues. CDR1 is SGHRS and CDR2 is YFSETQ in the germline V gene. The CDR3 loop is CASSLAGQGASEQYF. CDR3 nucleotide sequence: TGCGCCAGCAGCTTGGCGGGACAGGGGGCTTCCGAGCAGTACTTC.

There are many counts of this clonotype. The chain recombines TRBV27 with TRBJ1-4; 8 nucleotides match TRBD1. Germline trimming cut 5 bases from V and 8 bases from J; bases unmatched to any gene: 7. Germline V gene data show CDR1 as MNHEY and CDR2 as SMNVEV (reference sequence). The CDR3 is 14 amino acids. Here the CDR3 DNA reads TGTGCCAGCAGTATTTCAGGGGGCTGGGAAAAACTGTTTTTT. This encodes CASSISGGWEKLFF.

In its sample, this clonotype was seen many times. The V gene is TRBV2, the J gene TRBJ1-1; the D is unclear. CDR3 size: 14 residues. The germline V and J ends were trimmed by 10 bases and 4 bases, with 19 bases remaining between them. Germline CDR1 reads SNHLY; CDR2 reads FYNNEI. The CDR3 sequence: CATRGRGWGTEAFF. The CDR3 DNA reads TGTGCCACCAGAGGTCGGGGTTGGGGCACTGAAGCTTTCTTT.

The CDR3 region is CASSSDAWGSGKLFF. In DNA form, the CDR3 reads TGTGCCAGCAGTTCGGACGCATGGGGTTCCGGAAAACTGTTTTTT. V and J are TRBV27 and TRBJ1-4; no clear D. Germline V gene lookup returns CDR1 MNHEY and CDR2 SMNVEV (reference sequence). This CDR3 has 15 residues. V was cut by 4 bases and J by 10 bases, with 19 bases left in between.

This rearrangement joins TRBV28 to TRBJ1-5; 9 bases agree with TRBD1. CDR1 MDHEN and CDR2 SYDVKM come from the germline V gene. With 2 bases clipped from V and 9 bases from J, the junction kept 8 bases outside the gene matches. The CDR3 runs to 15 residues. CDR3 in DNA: TGTGCCAGCAGTTTAGGGGACAGGGTCACGGGGCCCCAGCATTTT. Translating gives CASSLGDRVTGPQHF.

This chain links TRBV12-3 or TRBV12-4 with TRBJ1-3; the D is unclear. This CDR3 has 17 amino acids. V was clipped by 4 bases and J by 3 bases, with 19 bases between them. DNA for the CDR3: TGTGCCAGCAGTTCGTTCGGTTTGGAAACGGGTGGAAACACCATATATTTT. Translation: CASSSFGLETGGNTIYF.

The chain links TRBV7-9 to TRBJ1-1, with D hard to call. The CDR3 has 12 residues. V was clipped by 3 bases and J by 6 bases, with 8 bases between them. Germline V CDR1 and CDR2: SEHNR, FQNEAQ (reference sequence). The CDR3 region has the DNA TGTGCCAGCAGCTTTTGGGTCGCTGAAGCTTTCTTT. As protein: CASSFWVAEAFF.

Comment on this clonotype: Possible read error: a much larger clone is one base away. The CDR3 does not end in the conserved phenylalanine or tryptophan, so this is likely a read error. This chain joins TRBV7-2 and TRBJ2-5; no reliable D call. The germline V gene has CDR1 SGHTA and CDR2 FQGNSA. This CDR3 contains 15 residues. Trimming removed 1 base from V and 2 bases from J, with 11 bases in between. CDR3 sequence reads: CASSLGGNFQETQYL. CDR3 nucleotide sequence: TGTGCCAGCAGCTTAGGCGGAAATTTTCAAGAGACCCAGTACCTC.

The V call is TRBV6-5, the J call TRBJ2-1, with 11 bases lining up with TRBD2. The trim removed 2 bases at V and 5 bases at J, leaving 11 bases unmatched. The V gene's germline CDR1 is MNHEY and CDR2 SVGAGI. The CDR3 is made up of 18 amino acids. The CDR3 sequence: CASSYTPPGLAGNNEQFF. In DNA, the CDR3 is TGTGCCAGCAGTTACACTCCCCCCGGACTAGCGGGTAACAATGAGCAGTTCTTC.

In DNA, the CDR3 is TGTGCCAGCAGCCCTAACGCCAACTCTGGGGCCAACGTCCTGACTTTC. Translation gives CASSPNANSGANVLTF. The rearrangement joins TRBV7-3 to TRBJ2-6; D is unclear. V lost 5 bases to trimming and J lost 0 bases, with 11 bases between them. Germline V gene sequence: CDR1 SGHTA, CDR2 FQGTGA. The CDR3 has 16 residues.

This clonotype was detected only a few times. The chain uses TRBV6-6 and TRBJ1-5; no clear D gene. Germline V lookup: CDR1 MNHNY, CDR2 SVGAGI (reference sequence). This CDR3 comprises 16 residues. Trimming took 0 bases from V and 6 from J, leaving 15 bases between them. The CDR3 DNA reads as TGTGCCAGCAGTTACTCGATCGCAGGTCCGGGTCAGCCCCAGCATTTT. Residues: CASSYSIAGPGQPQHF.

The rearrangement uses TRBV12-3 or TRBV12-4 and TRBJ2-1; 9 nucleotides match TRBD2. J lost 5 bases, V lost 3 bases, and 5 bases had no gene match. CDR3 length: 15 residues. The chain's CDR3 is CASSLSGRIHNEQFF. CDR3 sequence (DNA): TGTGCCAGCAGTTTGAGCGGGAGGATCCACAATGAGCAGTTCTTC.

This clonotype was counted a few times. For the CDR3, the DNA is TGCAGCGCCACGACAGGGGGCCTCCACGAGCAGTACTTC. It encodes CSATTGGLHEQYF. This rearrangement joins TRBV29-1 to TRBJ2-7; 10 nucleotides line up with TRBD1. The CDR3 covers 13 residues. Germline V CDR1 and CDR2: SQVTM, ANQGSEA. The V segment lost 7 bases and the J segment 5 bases; nucleotides outside the gene matches: 8.

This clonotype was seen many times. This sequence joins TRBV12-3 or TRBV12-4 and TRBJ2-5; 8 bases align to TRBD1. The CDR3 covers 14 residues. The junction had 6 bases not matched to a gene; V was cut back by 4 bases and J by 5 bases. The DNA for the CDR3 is TGTGCCAGCAGTTCCAGGGGGCCTGGGGAGACCCAGTACTTC. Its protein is CASSSRGPGETQYF.

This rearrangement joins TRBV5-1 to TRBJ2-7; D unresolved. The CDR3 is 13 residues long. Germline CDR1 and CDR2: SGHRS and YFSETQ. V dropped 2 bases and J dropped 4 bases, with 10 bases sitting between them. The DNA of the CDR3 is TGCGCCAGCAGCTTCCAGACATCATACGAGCAGTACTTC. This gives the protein CASSFQTSYEQYF.

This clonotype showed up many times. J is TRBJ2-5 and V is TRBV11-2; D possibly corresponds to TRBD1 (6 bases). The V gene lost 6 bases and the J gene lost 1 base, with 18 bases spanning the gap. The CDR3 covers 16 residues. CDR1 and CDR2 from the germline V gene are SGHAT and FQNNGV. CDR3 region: CASRPIRGMSQETQYF. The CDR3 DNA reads TGTGCCAGCAGGCCTATAAGGGGGATGAGCCAAGAGACCCAGTACTTC. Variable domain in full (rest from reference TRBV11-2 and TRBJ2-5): EAGVAQSPRYKIIEKRQSVAFWCNPISGHATLYWYQQILGQGPKLLIQFQNNGVVDDSQLPKDRFSAERLKGVDSTLKIQPAKLEDSAVYLCASRPIRGMSQETQYFGPGTRLLVL.

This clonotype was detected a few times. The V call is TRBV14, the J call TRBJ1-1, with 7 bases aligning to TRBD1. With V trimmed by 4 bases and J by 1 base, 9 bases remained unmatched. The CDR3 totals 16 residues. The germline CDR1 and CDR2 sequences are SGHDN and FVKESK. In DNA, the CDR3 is TGTGCCAGCAGCCTCACCAGGGACAGAGGGAACACTGAAGCTTTCTTT. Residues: CASSLTRDRGNTEAFF.

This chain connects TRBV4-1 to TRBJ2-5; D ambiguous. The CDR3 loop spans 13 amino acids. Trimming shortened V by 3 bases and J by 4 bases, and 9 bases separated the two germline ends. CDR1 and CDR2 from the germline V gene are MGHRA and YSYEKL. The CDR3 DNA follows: TGCGCCAGCAGCCAGCTATGGGTAGAGACCCAGTACTTC. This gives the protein CASSQLWVETQYF.